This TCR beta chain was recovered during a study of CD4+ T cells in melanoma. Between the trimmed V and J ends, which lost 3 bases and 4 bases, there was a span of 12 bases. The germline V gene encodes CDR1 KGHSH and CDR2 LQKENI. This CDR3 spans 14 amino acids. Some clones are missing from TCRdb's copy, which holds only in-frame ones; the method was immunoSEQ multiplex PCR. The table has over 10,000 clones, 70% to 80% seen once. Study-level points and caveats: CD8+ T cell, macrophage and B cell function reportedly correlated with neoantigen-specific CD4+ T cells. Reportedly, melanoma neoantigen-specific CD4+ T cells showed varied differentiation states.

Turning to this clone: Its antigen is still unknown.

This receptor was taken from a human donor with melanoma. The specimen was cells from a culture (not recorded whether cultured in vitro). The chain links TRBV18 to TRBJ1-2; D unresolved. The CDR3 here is CASSPSGTSYGYTF. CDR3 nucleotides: TGTGCCAGCTCACCTAGTGGCACTTCCTATGGCTACACCTTC.